This passage covers 5 T cell receptor beta chains from one sample sequenced in a study of T cell repertoires in cytomegalovirus infection. TCRdb independently ran MiXCR on the reads; one entry per CDR3 protein. Counted here are about 500,000 distinct CDR3 sequences, roughly a third occurring once; the ten biggest clones make up roughly 15%. Their antigens remain unidentified. The source material was cultured PBMCs, sampled from culture after CMV antigen stimulation. Receptor source: a human donor in good health (CMV status not recorded). Some clones in this sample may be carry-over from other donors' samples.

This chain joins TRBV6-2 or TRBV6-3 and TRBJ2-7; weak D call: TRBD2 (6 bases). The CDR3 totals 13 residues. Trimming shortened V by 6 bases and J by 2 bases, and 11 bases separated the two germline ends. CDR1 is MNHEY, CDR2 SVGEGT, per germline. For the CDR3, the DNA is TGTGCCAGCAGCGAGACTAGGGCCTACGAGCAGTACGTC. Protein: CASSETRAYEQYV.

The chain carries TRBV25-1 and TRBJ1-5; D possibly corresponds to TRBD1 (6 bases). Germline-derived CDR1 and CDR2 are MGHDK and SYGVNS. The CDR3 is 13 residues long. V was pared by 4 bases and J by 6 bases, with 10 bases between. Here the CDR3 reads CASSAEGGQPQHF. The CDR3 nucleotides read TGTGCCAGCAGTGCCGAAGGGGGTCAGCCCCAGCATTTT. Full variable domain (remainder filled in from reference TRBV25-1 and TRBJ1-5): EADIYQTPRYLVIGTGKKITLECSQTMGHDKMYWYQQDPGMELHLIHYSYGVNSTEKGDLSSESTVSRIRTEHFPLTLESARPSHTSQYLCASSAEGGQPQHFGDGTRLSIL.

This clonotype was seen only a few times. The J gene is TRBJ2-4, the V gene TRBV7-2; D is undetermined. This CDR3 contains 14 residues. Germline loops: CDR1 SGHTA, CDR2 FQGNSA. Trimming shortened V by 5 bases and J by 5 bases, and 13 bases separated the two germline ends. CDR3 sequence: CASSTQDRQNIQYF. The DNA for the CDR3 is TGTGCCAGCAGCACCCAGGACCGGCAAAACATTCAGTACTTC. Drawing the rest from reference TRBV7-2 and TRBJ2-4, the complete variable domain is GAGVSQSPSNKVTEKGKDVELRCDPISGHTALYWYRQSLGQGLEFLIYFQGNSAPDKSGLPSDRFSAERTGGSVSTLTIQRTQQEDSAVYLCASSTQDRQNIQYFGAGTRLSVL.

The table lists this clonotype with many counts. This chain connects TRBV7-6 to TRBJ1-2; a weak D match, TRBD1 (6 bases). This CDR3 is built from 15 residues. The germline gives CDR1 SGHVS, CDR2 FNYEAQ. V was pared by 5 bases and J by 7 bases, with 20 bases between. The CDR3 is CASSTRAAGDGGYTF. CDR3 sequence (DNA): TGTGCCAGCAGCACAAGAGCTGCAGGGGACGGTGGCTACACCTTC.

This chain links TRBV13 with TRBJ2-1, with 8 bases identical to TRBD1. This CDR3 has 17 residues. Germline V gene lookup returns CDR1 PRHDT and CDR2 FYEKMQ (reference sequence). J gave up 2 bases and V 4 bases, and 10 bases lay outside the gene matches. CDR3 DNA: TGTGCCAGCAGCTCACAAACAGGACAGGGCACCTACAATGAGCAGTTCTTC. It translates to CASSSQTGQGTYNEQFF.